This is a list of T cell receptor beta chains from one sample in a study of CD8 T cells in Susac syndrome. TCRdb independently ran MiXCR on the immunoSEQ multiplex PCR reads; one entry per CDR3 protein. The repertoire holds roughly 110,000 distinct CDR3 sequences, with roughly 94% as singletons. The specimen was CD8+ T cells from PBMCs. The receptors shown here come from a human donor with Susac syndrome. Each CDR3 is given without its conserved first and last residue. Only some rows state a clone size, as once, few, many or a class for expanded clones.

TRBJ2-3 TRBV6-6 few ASSHQTADTQY
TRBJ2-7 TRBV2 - ASSGESSYEQY
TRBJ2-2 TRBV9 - ASSSSGGGGPRGELF
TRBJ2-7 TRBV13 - ASSLAGEAYEQY
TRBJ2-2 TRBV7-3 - ASSLVLGELF
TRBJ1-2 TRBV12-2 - ASRSCPQGPPPGYT
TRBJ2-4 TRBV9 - ASSTSGRENIQY
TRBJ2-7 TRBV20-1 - SARDGDSSSYEQY
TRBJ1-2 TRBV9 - ASSGDPYGYT
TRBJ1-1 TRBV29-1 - SVVFDRPNTEAF
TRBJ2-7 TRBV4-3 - ASSQYRGSYEQY
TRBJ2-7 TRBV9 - ASSPSSLDYEQY
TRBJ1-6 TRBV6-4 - ASSDSGNSPLH
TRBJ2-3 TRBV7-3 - ASSPKGTSTDMQY
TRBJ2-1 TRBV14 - ASSQEGLAGVYNEQF
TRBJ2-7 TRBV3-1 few ASSLDRTTDYEQY
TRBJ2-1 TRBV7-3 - ASSLLAPNEQF
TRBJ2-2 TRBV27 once ASIGSSNTGELF
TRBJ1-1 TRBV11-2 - ASSGGGTEAF
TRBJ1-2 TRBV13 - ASSLVYGYT
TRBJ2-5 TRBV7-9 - ASSLPGVETQY
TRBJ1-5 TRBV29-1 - SVEVGTGGQNQPQH
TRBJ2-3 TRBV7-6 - ASSLGMMGDTQY
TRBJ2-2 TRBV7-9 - ASSLAREDTGELF
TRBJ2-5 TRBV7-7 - ASSLRVGEETQY
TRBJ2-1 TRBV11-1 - ASSRLSGGESSYNEQF
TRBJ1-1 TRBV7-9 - ASLEGTEAF
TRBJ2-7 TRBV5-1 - ASSYNGLAPNYEQY
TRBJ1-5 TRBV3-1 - ASSQGAGSNQPQH
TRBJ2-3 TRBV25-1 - ASSAPLGGLDTQY
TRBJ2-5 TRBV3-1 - ASSQGTSSRETQY
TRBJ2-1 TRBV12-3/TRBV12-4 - ASSPLPDEQF
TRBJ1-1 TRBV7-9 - ASSKGGLNTEAF
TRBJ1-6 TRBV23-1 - ASSRDSRGYSPLH
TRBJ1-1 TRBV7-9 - ASSSQRGDTEAF
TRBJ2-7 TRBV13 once ASSLDRSSYEQY
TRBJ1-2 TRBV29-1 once SVDGQGTYT
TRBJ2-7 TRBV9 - ASSVVTGGEQY
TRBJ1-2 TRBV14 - ASSPQGARANYGYT
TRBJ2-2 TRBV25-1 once ASSDPAVSNTGELF
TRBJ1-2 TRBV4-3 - ASSQSGGDGYT
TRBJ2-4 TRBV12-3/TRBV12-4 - ASSLGQGDIQY
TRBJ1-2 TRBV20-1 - SAPLRLQGGYT
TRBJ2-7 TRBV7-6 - ASSPGTGREEQY
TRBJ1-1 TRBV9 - ASSLSGTGGPQTEAF
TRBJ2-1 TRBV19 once ASSTQTGAINEQF
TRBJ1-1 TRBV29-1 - SVEPGVNTEAF
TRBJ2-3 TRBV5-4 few ASSGQESTQY
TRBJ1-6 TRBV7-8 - ASRRGLNSPLH
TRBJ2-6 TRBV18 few ASSPGSGANVLT
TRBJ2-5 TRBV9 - ASSVSSGGLETQY
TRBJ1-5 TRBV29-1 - SVEEGGHQPQH
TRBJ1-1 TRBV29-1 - SATGNTEAF
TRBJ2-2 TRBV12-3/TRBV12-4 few ASSLVTGELF
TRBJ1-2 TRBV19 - ASSMTGNYGYT
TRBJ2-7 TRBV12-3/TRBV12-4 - ASSRGDRVFLQY
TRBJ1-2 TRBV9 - ASSVATVDGYT
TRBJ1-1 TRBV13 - ASSLGRGGTNTEAF